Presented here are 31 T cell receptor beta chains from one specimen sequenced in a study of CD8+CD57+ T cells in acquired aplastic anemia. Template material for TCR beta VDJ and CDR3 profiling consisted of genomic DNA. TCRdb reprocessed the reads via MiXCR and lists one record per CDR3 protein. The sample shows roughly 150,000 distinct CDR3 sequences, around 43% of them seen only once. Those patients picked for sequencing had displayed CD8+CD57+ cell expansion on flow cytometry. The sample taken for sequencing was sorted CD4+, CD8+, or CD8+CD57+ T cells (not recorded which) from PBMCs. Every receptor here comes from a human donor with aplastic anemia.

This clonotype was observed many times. CDR3 coding DNA: TGTGCTAGTGGTTTGGTTCAGGGAGGAAACACCATATATTTT. It codes for CASGLVQGGNTIYF. The genes are TRBV12-5 and TRBJ1-3, with D possibly matching TRBD1 (5 bases). The CDR3 is made up of 14 amino acids. CDR1 is LGHNT and CDR2 is FRNRAP in the germline V gene. The V and J ends lost 0 bases and 4 bases respectively, with 7 bases between them.

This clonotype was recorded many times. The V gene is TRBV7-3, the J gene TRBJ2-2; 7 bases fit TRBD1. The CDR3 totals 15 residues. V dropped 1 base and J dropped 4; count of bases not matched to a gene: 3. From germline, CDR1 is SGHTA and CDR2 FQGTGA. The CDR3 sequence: CASSLKGQTTGELFF. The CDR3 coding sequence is TGTGCCAGCAGCTTAAAGGGACAGACCACCGGGGAGCTGTTTTTT.

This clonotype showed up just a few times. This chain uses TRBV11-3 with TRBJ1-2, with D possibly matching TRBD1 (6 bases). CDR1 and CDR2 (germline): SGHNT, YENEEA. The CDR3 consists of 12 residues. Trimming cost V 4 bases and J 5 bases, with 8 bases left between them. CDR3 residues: CASSSGAYGYTF. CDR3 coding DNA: TGTGCCAGCAGCTCGGGGGCATATGGCTACACCTTC.

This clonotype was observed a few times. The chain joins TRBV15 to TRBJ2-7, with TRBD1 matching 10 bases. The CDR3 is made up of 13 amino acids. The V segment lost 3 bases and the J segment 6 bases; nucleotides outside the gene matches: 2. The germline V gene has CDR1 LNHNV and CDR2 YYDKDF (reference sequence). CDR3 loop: CATSRGQGPEQYF. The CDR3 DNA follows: TGTGCCACCAGCAGGGGACAGGGGCCCGAGCAGTACTTC.

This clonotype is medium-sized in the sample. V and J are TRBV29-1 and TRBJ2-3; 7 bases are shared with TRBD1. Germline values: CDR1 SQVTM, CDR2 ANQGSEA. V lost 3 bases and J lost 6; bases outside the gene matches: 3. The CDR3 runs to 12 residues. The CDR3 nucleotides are TGCAGCGTTGAGACAGGGATCGATACGCAGTATTTT. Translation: CSVETGIDTQYF.

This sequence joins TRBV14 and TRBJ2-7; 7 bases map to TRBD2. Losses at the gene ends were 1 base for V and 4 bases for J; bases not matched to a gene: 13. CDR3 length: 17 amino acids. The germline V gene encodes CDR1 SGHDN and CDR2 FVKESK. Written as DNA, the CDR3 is TGTGCCAGCAGCCAAGTTCCCAGCGGGGCGGTGGTTTACGAGCAGTACTTC. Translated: CASSQVPSGAVVYEQYF.

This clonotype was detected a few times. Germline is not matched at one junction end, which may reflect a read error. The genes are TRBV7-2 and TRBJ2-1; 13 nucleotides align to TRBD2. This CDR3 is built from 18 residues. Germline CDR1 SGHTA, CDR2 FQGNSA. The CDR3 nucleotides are TGTGCCAGCAGCTTAGCGCCTCCGGGACTAGCGGGGAGAAATGAGCAGTCCTTC. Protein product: CASSLAPPGLAGRNEQSF.

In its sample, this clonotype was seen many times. The chain's CDR3 is CASSLDRKISGYTF. The CDR3 bases are TGTGCCAGCAGCTTGGACAGAAAAATCTCCGGCTACACCTTC. This chain connects TRBV5-4 to TRBJ1-2; D is ambiguous. Trimming removed 0 bases from V and 8 bases from J, with 14 bases in between. The CDR3 is made up of 14 amino acids. Looked up from germline, CDR1 is SGHNT and CDR2 is YYREEE (reference sequence).

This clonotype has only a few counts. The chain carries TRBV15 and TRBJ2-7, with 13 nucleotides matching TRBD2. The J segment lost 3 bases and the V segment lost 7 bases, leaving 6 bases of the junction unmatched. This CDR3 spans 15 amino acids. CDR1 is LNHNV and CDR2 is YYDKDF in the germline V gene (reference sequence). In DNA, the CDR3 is TGTGCCACCACCCCGGGACTAGCGGGAATCTACGAGCAGTACTTC. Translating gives CATTPGLAGIYEQYF.

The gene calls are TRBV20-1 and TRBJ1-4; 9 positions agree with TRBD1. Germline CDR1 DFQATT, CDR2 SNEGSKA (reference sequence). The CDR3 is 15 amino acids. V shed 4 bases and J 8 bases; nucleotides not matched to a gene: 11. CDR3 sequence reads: CSAINPGQGGEKLFF. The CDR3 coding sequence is TGCAGTGCTATTAATCCGGGACAGGGAGGAGAAAAACTGTTTTTT.

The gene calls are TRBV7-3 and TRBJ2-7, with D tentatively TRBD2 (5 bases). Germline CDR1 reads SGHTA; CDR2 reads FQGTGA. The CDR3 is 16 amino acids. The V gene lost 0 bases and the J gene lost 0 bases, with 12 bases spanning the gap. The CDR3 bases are TGTGCCAGCAGCTTAACTATGGTGGACTCCTCCTACGAGCAGTACTTC. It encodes CASSLTMVDSSYEQYF.

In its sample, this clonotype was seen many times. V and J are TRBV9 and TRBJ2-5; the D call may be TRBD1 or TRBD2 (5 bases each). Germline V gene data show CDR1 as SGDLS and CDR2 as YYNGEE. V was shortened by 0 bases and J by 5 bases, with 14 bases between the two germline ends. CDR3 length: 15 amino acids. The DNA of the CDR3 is TGTGCCAGCAGCGTAGCTTATGGGGGTGGCGAGACCCAGTACTTC. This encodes CASSVAYGGGETQYF. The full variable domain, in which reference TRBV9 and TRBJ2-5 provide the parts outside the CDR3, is DSGVTQTPKHLITATGQRVTLRCSPRSGDLSVYWYQQSLDQGLQFLIQYYNGEERAKGNILERFSAQQFPDLHSELNLSSLELGDSALYFCASSVAYGGGETQYFGPGTRLLVL.

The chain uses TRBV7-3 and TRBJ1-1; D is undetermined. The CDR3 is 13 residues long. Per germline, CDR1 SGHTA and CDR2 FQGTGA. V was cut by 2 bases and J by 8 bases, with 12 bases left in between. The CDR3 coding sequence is TGTGCCAGCAGCTTACCAGGTCGCTGGGAAGCTTTCTTT. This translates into CASSLPGRWEAFF.

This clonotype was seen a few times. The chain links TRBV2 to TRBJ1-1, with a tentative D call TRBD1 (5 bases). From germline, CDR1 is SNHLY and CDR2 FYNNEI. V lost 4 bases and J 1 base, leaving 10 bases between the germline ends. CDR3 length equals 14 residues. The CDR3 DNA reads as TGTGCCAGCAGTGTATGGGGGGGGAACACTGAAGCTTTCTTT. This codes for CASSVWGGNTEAFF. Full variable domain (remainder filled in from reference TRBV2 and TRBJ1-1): EPEVTQTPSHQVTQMGQEVILRCVPISNHLYFYWYRQILGQKVEFLVSFYNNEISEKSEIFDDQFSVERPDGSNFTLKIRSTKLEDSAMYFCASSVWGGNTEAFFGQGTRLTVV.

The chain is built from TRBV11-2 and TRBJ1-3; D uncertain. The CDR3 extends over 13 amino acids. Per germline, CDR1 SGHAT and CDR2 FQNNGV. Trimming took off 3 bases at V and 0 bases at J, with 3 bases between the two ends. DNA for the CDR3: TGTGCCAGCAGCTTCAACTCTGGAAACACCATATATTTT. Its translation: CASSFNSGNTIYF.

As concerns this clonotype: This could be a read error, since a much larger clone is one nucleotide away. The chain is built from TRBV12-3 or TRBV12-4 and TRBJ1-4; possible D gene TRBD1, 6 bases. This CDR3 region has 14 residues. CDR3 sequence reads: CASRGGLTYEKLFF. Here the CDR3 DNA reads TGTGCCAGCCGCGGGGGGCTAACTTATGAAAAACTGTTTTTT.

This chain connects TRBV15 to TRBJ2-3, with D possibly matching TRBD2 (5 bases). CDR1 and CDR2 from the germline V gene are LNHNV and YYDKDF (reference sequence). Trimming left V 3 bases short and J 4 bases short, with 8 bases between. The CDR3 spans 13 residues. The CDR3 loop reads CATSSLRADTQYF. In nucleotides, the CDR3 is TGTGCCACCAGCAGCTTGAGGGCAGATACGCAGTATTTT.

The CDR3 loop reads CASVGRHSYEQYF. The CDR3 DNA is TGTGCCAGCGTAGGCAGACACTCCTACGAGCAGTACTTC. V usage is TRBV2 and J usage is TRBJ2-7, with D unclear. From germline, CDR1 is SNHLY and CDR2 FYNNEI. The CDR3 extends over 13 amino acids. V was pared by 8 bases and J by 0 bases, with 11 bases between.

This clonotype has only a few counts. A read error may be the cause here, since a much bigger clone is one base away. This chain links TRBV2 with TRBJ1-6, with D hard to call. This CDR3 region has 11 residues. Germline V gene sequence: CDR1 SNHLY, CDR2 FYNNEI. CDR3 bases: TGTGCCAGCAGTCCAAATTCACCCCTCCGCTTT. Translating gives CASSPNSPLRF.

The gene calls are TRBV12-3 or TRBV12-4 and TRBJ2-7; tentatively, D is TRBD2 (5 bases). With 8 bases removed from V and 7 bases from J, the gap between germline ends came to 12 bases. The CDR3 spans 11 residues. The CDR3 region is CASQGRGEQYF. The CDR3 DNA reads TGTGCCAGCCAAGGACGAGGGGAGCAGTACTTC.

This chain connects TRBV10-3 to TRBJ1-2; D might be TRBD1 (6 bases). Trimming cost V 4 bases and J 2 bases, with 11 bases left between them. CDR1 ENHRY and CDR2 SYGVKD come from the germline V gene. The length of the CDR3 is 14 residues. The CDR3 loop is CAISVDSLNYGYTF. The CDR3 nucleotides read TGTGCCATCAGTGTGGACAGTTTGAACTATGGCTACACCTTC.

CDR3 loop: CASSARTGGTEIGYTF. CDR3 nucleotide sequence: TGTGCCAGCAGCGCTCGCACAGGCGGGACAGAAATTGGCTACACCTTC. This rearrangement joins TRBV9 to TRBJ1-2, with 7 nucleotides matching TRBD1. The CDR3 has 16 residues. V lost 3 bases, J lost 7 bases, and 15 bases stayed unmatched. Germline assignment: CDR1 SGDLS and CDR2 YYNGEE.

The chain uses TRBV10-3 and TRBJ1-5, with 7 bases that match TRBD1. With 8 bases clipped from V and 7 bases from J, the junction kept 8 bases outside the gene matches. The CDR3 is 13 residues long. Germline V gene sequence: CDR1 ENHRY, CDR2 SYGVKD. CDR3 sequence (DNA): TGTGCCATCCGACAGGGAGTGAGGCAGCCCCAGCATTTT. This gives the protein CAIRQGVRQPQHF.

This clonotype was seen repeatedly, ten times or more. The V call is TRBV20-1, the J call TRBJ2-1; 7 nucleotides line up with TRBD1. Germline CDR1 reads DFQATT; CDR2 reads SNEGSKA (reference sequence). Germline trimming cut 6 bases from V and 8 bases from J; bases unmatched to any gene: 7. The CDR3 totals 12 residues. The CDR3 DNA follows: TGCAGTGCCCAGCTCGACAGGGATGAGCAGTTCTTC. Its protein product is CSAQLDRDEQFF.

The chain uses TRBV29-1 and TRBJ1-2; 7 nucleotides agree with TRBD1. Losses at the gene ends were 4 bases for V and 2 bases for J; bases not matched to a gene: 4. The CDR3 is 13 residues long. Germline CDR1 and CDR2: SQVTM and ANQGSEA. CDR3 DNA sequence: TGCAGCGTTGGGGACAGTCAGAACTATGGCTACACCTTC. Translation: CSVGDSQNYGYTF.

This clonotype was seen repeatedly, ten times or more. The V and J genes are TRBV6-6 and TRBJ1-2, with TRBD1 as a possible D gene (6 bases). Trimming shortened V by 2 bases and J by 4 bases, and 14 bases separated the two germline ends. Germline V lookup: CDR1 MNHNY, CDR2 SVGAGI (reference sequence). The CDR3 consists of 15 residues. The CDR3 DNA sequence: TGTGCCAGCAGTTACCGGGGGGGGGCCGGCTATGGCTACACCTTC. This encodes CASSYRGGAGYGYTF.

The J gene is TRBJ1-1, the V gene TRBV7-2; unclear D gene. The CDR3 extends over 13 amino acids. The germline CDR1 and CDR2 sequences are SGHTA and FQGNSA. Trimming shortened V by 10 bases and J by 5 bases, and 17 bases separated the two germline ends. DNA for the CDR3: TGTGCCACGCGAGCACCAACGAGGACTGAAGCTTTCTTT. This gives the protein CATRAPTRTEAFF.

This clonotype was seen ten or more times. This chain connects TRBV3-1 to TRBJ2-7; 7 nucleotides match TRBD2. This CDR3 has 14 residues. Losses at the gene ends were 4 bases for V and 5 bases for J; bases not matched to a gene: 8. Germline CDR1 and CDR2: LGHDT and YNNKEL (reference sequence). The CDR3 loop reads CASSPLGGLDEQYF. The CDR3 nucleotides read TGTGCCAGCAGCCCCTTGGGAGGGCTCGACGAGCAGTACTTC.

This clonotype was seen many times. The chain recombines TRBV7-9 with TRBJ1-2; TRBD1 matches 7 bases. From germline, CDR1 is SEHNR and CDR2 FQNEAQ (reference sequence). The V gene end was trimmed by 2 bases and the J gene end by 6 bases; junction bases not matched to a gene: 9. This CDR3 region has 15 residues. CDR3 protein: CASSLRGRGEDGYTF. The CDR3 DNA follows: TGTGCCAGCAGCTTACGCGGCAGGGGGGAGGATGGCTACACCTTC.

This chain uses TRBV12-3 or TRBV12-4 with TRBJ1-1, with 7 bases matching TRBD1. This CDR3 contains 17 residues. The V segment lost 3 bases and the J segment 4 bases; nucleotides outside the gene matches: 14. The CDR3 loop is CASSFSWDSFDSTEAFF. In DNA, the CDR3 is TGTGCCAGCAGTTTTTCCTGGGACAGTTTTGACAGCACTGAAGCTTTCTTT.

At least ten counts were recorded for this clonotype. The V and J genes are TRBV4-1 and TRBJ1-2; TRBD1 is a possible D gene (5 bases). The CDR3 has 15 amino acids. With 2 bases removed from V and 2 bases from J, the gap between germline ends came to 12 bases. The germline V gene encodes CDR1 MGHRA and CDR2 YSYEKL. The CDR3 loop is CASSQYDSSNYGYTF. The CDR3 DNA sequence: TGCGCCAGCAGCCAATATGACAGTAGCAACTATGGCTACACCTTC.